A selection of T cell receptor beta chains follows, all from one sample in a study of identical twins. TCRdb analysed the 5' RACE reads with MiXCR anew, one entry per CDR3 protein. This sample yields about 470,000 distinct CDR3 sequences, of which 20% to 25% are seen a single time; over 2.5% belongs to the top ten. The same sample was also studied in work on T cells expressing NK-cell markers.

Sequencing was performed on CD4+ T cells sorted from blood. The receptor source for this set is a woman younger than 35 in good health. CDR3s include the opening cysteine and the closing phenylalanine or tryptophan. The order of the fields is clone size, D gene, J gene, V gene, CDR3 DNA, CDR3 protein. A D gene is named only where the DNA matches it firmly. Size tells how often a clone was seen (once, few, many) or the class of an expanded clone, and some rows leave it out.

few - TRBJ2-3 TRBV7-8 TGTGCCAGCAGCTTAGCGCAGGGATTGTCAGATACGCAGTATTTT CASSLAQGLSDTQYF
- - TRBJ1-1 TRBV5-1 TGCGCCAGCAGCTTGCGCCCGGGAGGTTTGAACACTGAAGCTTTCTTT CASSLRPGGLNTEAFF
few - TRBJ2-3 TRBV29-1 TGCAGCGTAGGTTTCAGGGTGTCAGATACGCAGTATTTT CSVGFRVSDTQYF
few - TRBJ1-6 TRBV7-9 TGTGCCAGCAGCTTAGGTGCGGGGCGCCCAGATTCACCCCTCCACTTT CASSLGAGRPDSPLHF
- - TRBJ2-7 TRBV12-3/TRBV12-4 TGTGCCAGCACCTATGGGCAGGGGCCCTACGAGCAGTACTTC CASTYGQGPYEQYF
- - TRBJ1-3 TRBV5-1 TGCGCCAGCAGCCCAACGGGACCCCTGTCTGGAAACACCATATATTTT CASSPTGPLSGNTIYF
few - TRBJ2-5 TRBV2 TGTGCCAGCAGCGGCCCCGGGACCCCAGAGACCCAGTACTTC CASSGPGTPETQYF
- - TRBJ2-5 TRBV5-5 TGTGCCAGCAGCTCCTCCCCCGCGGCACCACAAGAGACCCAGTACTTC CASSSSPAAPQETQYF
- - TRBJ1-6 TRBV4-3 TGCGCCAGCAGCCAAGATAGGGTGGGACCCCTCCACTTT CASSQDRVGPLHF
- TRBD2 TRBJ2-2 TRBV4-3 TGCGCCAGCAGCCAAGATCGGGGGGGGAGAGAGGAGCTGTTTTTT CASSQDRGGREELFF
many - TRBJ1-5 TRBV29-1 TGCAGCGTTGCGTCAGCCAATCAGCCCCAGCATTTT CSVASANQPQHF
- TRBD2 TRBJ2-1 TRBV29-1 TGCAGCGTACTAGCGGTGAGCTCCTACAATGAGCAGTTCTTC CSVLAVSSYNEQFF
few - TRBJ2-7 TRBV12-3/TRBV12-4 TGTGCCAGCAGTTTAGATATCAGGAGGGAGCAGTACTTC CASSLDIRREQYF